A selection of T cell receptor beta chains follows, all from one sample in a study of siplizumab effects on memory and regulatory T cells. The data were produced by immunoSEQ multiplex PCR, yet TCRdb's version contains in-frame clones alone and is incomplete. This table has about 72,000 clones, 91% appearing once. The sequenced sample consisted of CD8+ T cells sorted from blood. The receptors derive from a human donor in good health. Each CDR3 is given with its conserved first and last residue. The order of the fields is CDR3 DNA, CDR3 protein, D gene, J gene, clone size, V gene. D genes are given only for firm matches. Clone size appears in some rows only: once, few, many, or a class for an expanded clone.

CDR3 DNA: TGTGCCAGCAGTACGACTAGCGGGATGGGGACGCAGTTCTTC; CDR3 protein: CASSTTSGMGTQFF; D gene: TRBD2; J gene: TRBJ2-1; clone size: NA; V gene: TRBV6-5
CDR3 DNA: TGTGCCAGCAGCCCTAGCTCGGGGGGCCTCGCTGAAGCTTTCTTT; CDR3 protein: CASSPSSGGLAEAFF; D gene: NA; J gene: TRBJ1-1; clone size: NA; V gene: TRBV4-2
CDR3 DNA: TGTGCCAGCAGCTTAATCGGACGGGGACTCTACGAGCAGTACTTC; CDR3 protein: CASSLIGRGLYEQYF; D gene: NA; J gene: TRBJ2-7; clone size: NA; V gene: TRBV5-5
CDR3 DNA: TGTGCCAGCAGTTACCTAGCGGGGAGCACAGATACGCAGTATTTT; CDR3 protein: CASSYLAGSTDTQYF; D gene: TRBD2; J gene: TRBJ2-3; clone size: NA; V gene: TRBV6-5
CDR3 DNA: TGTGCCAGCACCCGGGATGGATTTGAGGGCTACACCTTC; CDR3 protein: CASTRDGFEGYTF; D gene: NA; J gene: TRBJ1-2; clone size: NA; V gene: TRBV7-9
CDR3 DNA: TGTGCCAGCAGCCTGAAGGGGGCCTTGCAGGGTGAGCAGTTCTTC; CDR3 protein: CASSLKGALQGEQFF; D gene: TRBD1; J gene: TRBJ2-1; clone size: NA; V gene: TRBV6-5
CDR3 DNA: TGCGCCAGCAGCCAGGGACTGCTTAGATATAATTCACCCCTCCACTTT; CDR3 protein: CASSQGLLRYNSPLHF; D gene: NA; J gene: TRBJ1-6; clone size: NA; V gene: TRBV4-1
CDR3 DNA: TGTGCCAGCTCACCAGGACAGGGGGCCTACTACGAGCAGTACTTC; CDR3 protein: CASSPGQGAYYEQYF; D gene: TRBD1; J gene: TRBJ2-7; clone size: NA; V gene: TRBV18
CDR3 DNA: TGTGCCAGCAGTTTGGCAGCAGGCTACGAGCAGTACTTC; CDR3 protein: CASSLAAGYEQYF; D gene: NA; J gene: TRBJ2-7; clone size: once; V gene: TRBV27
CDR3 DNA: TGTGCCATCAGTGAGTCGGGACTAGCGGCCACTAGCACAGATACGCAGTATTTT; CDR3 protein: CAISESGLAATSTDTQYF; D gene: TRBD2; J gene: TRBJ2-3; clone size: NA; V gene: TRBV10-3
CDR3 DNA: TGTGCCAGCAGTTTTACCGGGACAGGAGTCCAAAGAAACTATGGCTACACCTTC; CDR3 protein: CASSFTGTGVQRNYGYTF; D gene: TRBD1; J gene: TRBJ1-2; clone size: once; V gene: TRBV27
CDR3 DNA: TGTGCCAGCAGCCCTCCGGGACTAGCGGGCCTTAGCTCCTACAATGAGCAGTTCTTC; CDR3 protein: CASSPPGLAGLSSYNEQFF; D gene: TRBD2; J gene: TRBJ2-1; clone size: NA; V gene: TRBV7-8
CDR3 DNA: TGTGCCAGCAGTTACTCGAGTGAGACCCAGTACTTC; CDR3 protein: CASSYSSETQYF; D gene: NA; J gene: TRBJ2-5; clone size: NA; V gene: TRBV6-6
CDR3 DNA: TGTGCCAGCAGTGGACAGGGGGGATACACAGATACGCAGTATTTT; CDR3 protein: CASSGQGGYTDTQYF; D gene: TRBD1; J gene: TRBJ2-3; clone size: NA; V gene: TRBV6-5
CDR3 DNA: TGTGCCAGCAGCGTAGCTACCTCTAACACCGGGGAGCTGTTTTTT; CDR3 protein: CASSVATSNTGELFF; D gene: NA; J gene: TRBJ2-2; clone size: NA; V gene: TRBV9
CDR3 DNA: TGTGCCAGCAGCTGGGGACAGGGTGCTGAGCAGTTCTTC; CDR3 protein: CASSWGQGAEQFF; D gene: TRBD1; J gene: TRBJ2-1; clone size: once; V gene: TRBV5-4
CDR3 DNA: TGTGCCAGCAGCCCTAAAGACAGCGCATATTCACCCCTCCACTTT; CDR3 protein: CASSPKDSAYSPLHF; D gene: NA; J gene: TRBJ1-6; clone size: NA; V gene: TRBV7-6
CDR3 DNA: TGTGCCAGCACCGCTGGACAGTACTACAATGAGCAGTTCTTC; CDR3 protein: CASTAGQYYNEQFF; D gene: NA; J gene: TRBJ2-1; clone size: once; V gene: TRBV5-6
CDR3 DNA: TGCGCCAGCAGCTTGTCACAAATCGATGAGCAGTTCTTC; CDR3 protein: CASSLSQIDEQFF; D gene: NA; J gene: TRBJ2-1; clone size: NA; V gene: TRBV5-1
CDR3 DNA: TGTGCCAGCAGTGAAGCGACTCCTAGATCAGGGGGCGCCTGGAGGGAGCAGTTCTTC; CDR3 protein: CASSEATPRSGGAWREQFF; D gene: TRBD1; J gene: TRBJ2-1; clone size: once; V gene: TRBV6-1
CDR3 DNA: TGTGCCAGCAGTGAAGGCCAGTGGTCGCGCTACGAGCAGTACTTC; CDR3 protein: CASSEGQWSRYEQYF; D gene: NA; J gene: TRBJ2-7; clone size: NA; V gene: TRBV2
CDR3 DNA: TGTGCCAGCACCACCGCAGGGGGGGGAAACTCCTACGAGCAGTACTTC; CDR3 protein: CASTTAGGGNSYEQYF; D gene: NA; J gene: TRBJ2-7; clone size: NA; V gene: TRBV7-9
CDR3 DNA: TGTGCCAGTAGTTTCCTGGGGGGATCCTATAATTCACCCCTCCACTTT; CDR3 protein: CASSFLGGSYNSPLHF; D gene: NA; J gene: TRBJ1-6; clone size: NA; V gene: TRBV19
CDR3 DNA: TGTGCCAGCAGTTCCTTAGCGGGAGAGCCCCCCGAGCAGTACTTC; CDR3 protein: CASSSLAGEPPEQYF; D gene: TRBD2; J gene: TRBJ2-7; clone size: NA; V gene: TRBV27
CDR3 DNA: TGTGCCAGCAGTGAAGCGGACAGAACCTCTGGAAACACCATATATTTT; CDR3 protein: CASSEADRTSGNTIYF; D gene: NA; J gene: TRBJ1-3; clone size: NA; V gene: TRBV6-1
CDR3 DNA: TGTGCCAGCAGTGAAATAGGTGGCTACACCTTC; CDR3 protein: CASSEIGGYTF; D gene: NA; J gene: TRBJ1-2; clone size: NA; V gene: TRBV6-1
CDR3 DNA: TGTGCCAGCAGTTTTTGGACAGTCATGAACACTGAAGCTTTCTTT; CDR3 protein: CASSFWTVMNTEAFF; D gene: NA; J gene: TRBJ1-1; clone size: once; V gene: TRBV5-5
CDR3 DNA: TGTGCCAGCAGTTTAGGACAGACCTACAATGAGCAGTTCTTC; CDR3 protein: CASSLGQTYNEQFF; D gene: NA; J gene: TRBJ2-1; clone size: NA; V gene: TRBV27
CDR3 DNA: TGTGCCAGCGGACAGGGCGCCGGGGAGCTGTTTTTT; CDR3 protein: CASGQGAGELFF; D gene: TRBD1; J gene: TRBJ2-2; clone size: NA; V gene: TRBV7-7
CDR3 DNA: TGCGCCAGCAGTGGAACCGGGAACAATGAGCAGTTCTTC; CDR3 protein: CASSGTGNNEQFF; D gene: NA; J gene: TRBJ2-1; clone size: once; V gene: TRBV10-1
CDR3 DNA: TGTGCCAGCAGCCATAGCGGGTTAAACACCGGGGAGCTGTTTTTT; CDR3 protein: CASSHSGLNTGELFF; D gene: TRBD2; J gene: TRBJ2-2; clone size: NA; V gene: TRBV9
CDR3 DNA: TGTGCCAGCAGTTACTCGGTGGGGATCGACGAGCAGTACTTC; CDR3 protein: CASSYSVGIDEQYF; D gene: NA; J gene: TRBJ2-7; clone size: NA; V gene: TRBV6-5
CDR3 DNA: TGTGCCAGCAGCTTGTTGGGTTCTCCCTCCTATGGCTACACCTTC; CDR3 protein: CASSLLGSPSYGYTF; D gene: NA; J gene: TRBJ1-2; clone size: NA; V gene: TRBV5-8
CDR3 DNA: TGTGCCAGCCAACCGGGACAGTCCTACGAGCAGTACTTC; CDR3 protein: CASQPGQSYEQYF; D gene: TRBD1; J gene: TRBJ2-7; clone size: NA; V gene: TRBV18
CDR3 DNA: TGTGCCAGCAGTTACGAGGAGACCCAGTACTTC; CDR3 protein: CASSYEETQYF; D gene: NA; J gene: TRBJ2-5; clone size: NA; V gene: TRBV6-5
CDR3 DNA: TGTGCCAGCAGAATGGGACCTAGCTCCTACGAGCAGTACTTC; CDR3 protein: CASRMGPSSYEQYF; D gene: NA; J gene: TRBJ2-7; clone size: NA; V gene: TRBV6-1
CDR3 DNA: TGTGCCAGCAGTTATGGGTTCAATCAGCCCCAGCATTTT; CDR3 protein: CASSYGFNQPQHF; D gene: NA; J gene: TRBJ1-5; clone size: NA; V gene: TRBV6-1
CDR3 DNA: TGTGCCAGCAGCCATGGGACCGGGGAGCTGTTTTTT; CDR3 protein: CASSHGTGELFF; D gene: NA; J gene: TRBJ2-2; clone size: NA; V gene: TRBV16
CDR3 DNA: TGTGCTAGTCCATTCGGGGATGAGCAGTTCTTC; CDR3 protein: CASPFGDEQFF; D gene: NA; J gene: TRBJ2-1; clone size: NA; V gene: TRBV12-5
CDR3 DNA: TGCGCCAGCAGCTTCCTTCCCGACAGCACAGATACGCAGTATTTT; CDR3 protein: CASSFLPDSTDTQYF; D gene: NA; J gene: TRBJ2-3; clone size: NA; V gene: TRBV5-1
CDR3 DNA: TGTGCCAGTAGCCTAGCCCCCCGGGACAGGGCTTACGAGCAGTACTTC; CDR3 protein: CASSLAPRDRAYEQYF; D gene: TRBD1; J gene: TRBJ2-7; clone size: once; V gene: TRBV19
CDR3 DNA: TGTGCCAGCAGCGAGACAGGGTACAATCAGCCCCAGCATTTT; CDR3 protein: CASSETGYNQPQHF; D gene: TRBD1; J gene: TRBJ1-5; clone size: many; V gene: TRBV2
CDR3 DNA: TGCAGCGTTGAAACGACCCGGGAGGGCTATGGCTACACCTTC; CDR3 protein: CSVETTREGYGYTF; D gene: NA; J gene: TRBJ1-2; clone size: NA; V gene: TRBV29-1